This passage covers 31 T cell receptor beta chains from one sample sequenced in a study of beta chain features in type 1 diabetes. Study-level points and caveats: Shorter TCRB CDR3s, moderately but significantly so, were found in Type 1 diabetes patients in all four CD4+ subsets.

What these receptors recognize is not known. Since all of the isolated RNA was reverse transcribed, expressed TCRB transcripts were what got sequenced. Sequencing used immunoSEQ multiplex PCR; TCRdb keeps in-frame clones, though not all of them. The sample shows hundreds of thousands of clones, around 15% of them seen only once. The sequenced material came from naive CD4+ T cells from blood. The origin of the receptors is a man between 18 and 29 years old with type 1 diabetes.

The chain combines TRBV29-1 with TRBJ1-2; perhaps TRBD1 as D (6 bases). The germline V gene encodes CDR1 SQVTM and CDR2 ANQGSEA. The V and J ends lost 2 bases and 8 bases respectively, with 15 bases between them. CDR3 length: 13 amino acids. The DNA of the CDR3 is TGCAGCGTTGAAAATCCAGGGGCACGAGGCTACACCTTC. Amino acids: CSVENPGARGYTF.

The V and J genes are TRBV5-1 and TRBJ2-3; the D gene is possibly TRBD2 (6 bases). There are 15 residues in the CDR3. Germline-derived CDR1 and CDR2 are SGHRS and YFSETQ. Trimming pared 1 base from V and 5 bases from J, leaving 14 bases between. CDR3 sequence (DNA): TGCGCCAGCAGCTTGCATCGACTAGGGGAAGATACGCAGTATTTT. Translated: CASSLHRLGEDTQYF.

V and J are TRBV9 and TRBJ2-5; possibly TRBD1 or TRBD2 for D (5 bases each). CDR3 size: 16 residues. The germline CDR1 and CDR2 sequences are SGDLS and YYNGEE. With 0 bases removed from V and 3 bases from J, the gap between germline ends came to 15 bases. CDR3 DNA: TGTGCCAGCAGCGTAGCGGGGTTGGGGCAGAAAGAGACCCAGTACTTC. It specifies CASSVAGLGQKETQYF.

This chain joins TRBV7-3 and TRBJ1-2; TRBD1 might be the D (6 bases). The germline V gene has CDR1 SGHTA and CDR2 FQGTGA. V was shortened by 4 bases and J by 7 bases, with 19 bases between the two germline ends. The CDR3 sequence is 15 residues long. The CDR3 here is CASSSVQGSSGGYTF. CDR3 sequence (DNA): TGTGCCAGCAGCTCGGTACAGGGTAGTTCAGGTGGCTACACCTTC. Based on the CDR3 plus reference TRBV7-3 and TRBJ1-2, the full variable domain is GAGVSQTPSNKVTEKGKYVELRCDPISGHTALYWYRQSLGQGPEFLIYFQGTGAADDSGLPNDRFFAVRPEGSVSTLKIQRTERGDSAVYLCASSSVQGSSGGYTFGSGTRLTVV.

This clone was picked up a small number of times. This CDR3 reads CASSPPTSPDTQYF. CDR3 DNA sequence: TGTGCCAGCTCACCACCCACTTCCCCAGATACGCAGTATTTT. The chain links TRBV18 to TRBJ2-3; D is unresolved. This CDR3 contains 14 residues. Germline CDR1 is KGHSH and CDR2 is LQKENI. The V gene lost 0 bases and the J gene lost 4 bases, with 8 bases spanning the gap.

This clone was picked up a small number of times. This chain links TRBV19 with TRBJ2-3; no clear D. The germline CDR1 and CDR2 sequences are LNHDA and SQIVND (reference sequence). The germline V and J ends were trimmed by 3 bases and 6 bases, with 7 bases remaining between them. This CDR3 has 12 residues. Here the CDR3 reads CASSISWDTQYF. The CDR3 DNA is TGTGCCAGTAGTATCAGCTGGGATACGCAGTATTTT.

This clone occurred a few times. The CDR3 loop reads CASSPTQGTGELFF. The CDR3 DNA reads as TGTGCCAGCTCACCCACTCAGGGGACCGGGGAGCTGTTTTTT. The gene calls are TRBV18 and TRBJ2-2, with D tentatively TRBD1 (6 bases). V lost 3 bases and J lost 5, with 10 bases in between. This CDR3 has 14 amino acids. Per the germline V gene, CDR1 is KGHSH and CDR2 is LQKENI. Supplemented by reference TRBV18 and TRBJ2-2, the full variable domain reads NAGVMQNPRHLVRRRGQEARLRCSPMKGHSHVYWYRQLPEEGLKFMVYLQKENIIDESGMPKERFSAEFPKEGPSILRIQQVVRGDSAAYFCASSPTQGTGELFFGEGSRLTVL.

This clone was counted a few times. This chain joins TRBV5-1 and TRBJ2-5, with D uncertain. There are 16 residues in the CDR3. Deletions cut 2 bases from V and 4 bases from J, with 18 bases between. Germline V gene lookup returns CDR1 SGHRS and CDR2 YFSETQ. This CDR3 is CASSFTQLSGGETQYF. CDR3 nucleotides: TGCGCCAGCAGCTTCACCCAACTCTCCGGCGGAGAGACCCAGTACTTC.

The V and J genes are TRBV7-9 and TRBJ2-1; 9 nucleotides agree with TRBD2. V shed 4 bases, J shed 4 bases, and the junction held 5 bases outside the gene matches. CDR1 and CDR2 from the germline V gene are SEHNR and FQNEAQ (reference sequence). This CDR3 has 15 amino acids. The CDR3 DNA sequence: TGTGCCAGCAGCTCTCTAGCGGGGCGGTACAATGAGCAGTTCTTC. Amino acids: CASSSLAGRYNEQFF.

This clone was seen more than once but under ten times. V and J are TRBV5-1 and TRBJ2-5, with D perhaps assigned TRBD1 or TRBD2 (5 bases each). Germline lookup yields CDR1 SGHRS and CDR2 YFSETQ. Deletions cut 0 bases from V and 4 bases from J, with 13 bases between. The CDR3 consists of 15 residues. The CDR3 bases are TGCGCCAGCAGCTTGGTTAGCCCCGGGGCAGAGACCCAGTACTTC. This gives the protein CASSLVSPGAETQYF.

This clone was counted only a few times. The chain carries TRBV29-1 and TRBJ2-7, with D unclear. V was cut by 2 bases and J by 5 bases, with 4 bases left in between. CDR1 and CDR2 from the germline V gene are SQVTM and ANQGSEA. This CDR3 is 10 amino acids long. The CDR3 loop is CSVEQDEQYF. Written as DNA, the CDR3 is TGCAGCGTTGAACAGGACGAGCAGTACTTC.

The chain employs TRBV5-1 and TRBJ2-3; tentative D call: TRBD2 (5 bases). Trimming took 2 bases from V and 0 from J, leaving 10 bases between them. Germline CDR1 is SGHRS and CDR2 is YFSETQ. The CDR3 consists of 15 residues. CDR3 DNA sequence: TGCGCCAGCAGCTTAAGCGGTCCTAGCACAGATACGCAGTATTTT. Protein sequence: CASSLSGPSTDTQYF.

This clone was observed a handful of times. The chain is built from TRBV25-1 and TRBJ1-4; the D gene is possibly TRBD1 (5 bases). The V end was cut by 7 bases, the J end by 7 bases, with 16 bases between. The CDR3 runs to 14 residues. Per germline, CDR1 MGHDK and CDR2 SYGVNS. CDR3 protein: CASTPRGGSEKLFF. CDR3 DNA sequence: TGTGCCAGCACCCCCCGGGGGGGGAGTGAAAAACTGTTTTTT.

J is TRBJ2-1 and V is TRBV7-9; 11 bases map to TRBD1. This CDR3 is 16 amino acids long. After removal of 5 bases from V and 8 bases from J, the junction contained 11 bases not matched to a gene. Germline V gene data show CDR1 as SEHNR and CDR2 as FQNEAQ (reference sequence). DNA of the CDR3: TGTGCCAGCAGCACCCCGGGGACAGGGGGATGGCATGAGCAGTTCTTC. Protein sequence: CASSTPGTGGWHEQFF.

This clone was counted only a few times. This chain uses TRBV18 with TRBJ2-7; D ambiguous. The CDR3 contains 12 residues. Deletions cut 0 bases from V and 7 bases from J, with 7 bases between. Germline V gene data show CDR1 as KGHSH and CDR2 as LQKENI. The CDR3 DNA sequence: TGTGCCAGCTCACCACCGTCCTGGGAGCAGTACTTC. As protein: CASSPPSWEQYF.

The chain uses TRBV9 and TRBJ1-4; possible D gene TRBD1, 5 bases. This CDR3 region has 15 residues. The ends were cut back, 3 bases at V and 7 bases at J, with 16 bases in the middle. Germline-derived CDR1 and CDR2 are SGDLS and YYNGEE. CDR3 protein: CASSARDGRGEKLFF. The CDR3, as DNA: TGTGCCAGCAGCGCCCGGGACGGGAGGGGTGAAAAACTGTTTTTT.

This clone occurred a few times. The chain recombines TRBV7-2 with TRBJ2-7; D not resolved. Germline V gives CDR1 SGHTA, CDR2 FQGNSA. The CDR3 loop spans 15 amino acids. Trimming took 1 base from V and 1 from J, leaving 11 bases between them. The CDR3 spells CASSLGGVGSYEQYF. CDR3 in DNA: TGTGCCAGCAGCTTAGGAGGTGTGGGGTCCTACGAGCAGTACTTC.

This clone appeared a few times. The rearrangement links TRBV4-3 to TRBJ1-6; the match to TRBD1 covers 9 bases. The CDR3 runs 15 residues. CDR1 is LGHNA, CDR2 YSLEER, per germline. V shed 2 bases, J shed 6 bases, and the junction held 2 bases outside the gene matches. This CDR3 reads CASSQRDRANSPLHF. The CDR3 nucleotides read TGCGCCAGCAGCCAAAGGGACAGGGCTAATTCACCCCTCCACTTT.

This clone was seen a few times. This same CDR3 is encoded by further DNA sequences in the sample. V gene TRBV20-1 combines with J gene TRBJ1-1; weak D call: TRBD1 (6 bases). The V gene's germline CDR1 is DFQATT and CDR2 SNEGSKA (reference sequence). CDR3 length: 11 residues. Trimming shortened V by 5 bases and J by 4 bases, and 8 bases separated the two germline ends. DNA of the CDR3: TGCAGTGCTGAGGGGGGCACTGAAGCTTTCTTT. This sequence encodes CSAEGGTEAFF.

CDR3: CASSQAGTGRTEAFF. In nucleotides, the CDR3 is TGCGCCAGCAGCCAAGCCGGGACAGGGAGGACTGAAGCTTTCTTT. This sequence joins TRBV4-1 and TRBJ1-1; TRBD1 agrees at 9 bases. Unmatched junction bases numbered 5, after V lost 1 base and J lost 5 bases. The CDR3 has 15 residues. Germline CDR1 MGHRA, CDR2 YSYEKL.

This clone came up a few times. The V gene is TRBV7-3, the J gene TRBJ2-3; TRBD2 matches at 11 bases. Germline CDR1 and CDR2: SGHTA and FQGTGA. The junction had 0 bases not matched to a gene; V was cut back by 3 bases and J by 4 bases. The CDR3 consists of 14 residues. The CDR3 region is CASSLGLAADTQYF. The CDR3, as DNA: TGTGCCAGCAGCTTGGGACTAGCGGCAGATACGCAGTATTTT. Looking up the rest from reference TRBV7-3 and TRBJ2-3 gives the full variable domain: GAGVSQTPSNKVTEKGKYVELRCDPISGHTALYWYRQSLGQGPEFLIYFQGTGAADDSGLPNDRFFAVRPEGSVSTLKIQRTERGDSAVYLCASSLGLAADTQYFGPGTRLTVL.

This clone was seen a few times. Other DNA variants within this sample encode the same CDR3. The chain joins TRBV30 to TRBJ1-6; 8 nucleotides agree with TRBD1. Germline-derived CDR1 and CDR2 are GTSNPN and SVGIG (reference sequence). This CDR3 region has 15 residues. Germline trimming cut 0 bases from V and 7 bases from J; bases unmatched to any gene: 5. In DNA form, the CDR3 reads TGTGCCTGGAGTGTACGAGGACAGGGAAATTCACCCCTCCACTTT. Amino acid sequence: CAWSVRGQGNSPLHF.

This clone was seen only a few times. The chain carries TRBV9 and TRBJ1-3; TRBD1 matches 7 bases. Germline loops: CDR1 SGDLS, CDR2 YYNGEE. The junction had 6 bases not matched to a gene; V was cut back by 0 bases and J by 0 bases. The CDR3 is 17 amino acids. CDR3 sequence (DNA): TGTGCCAGCAGCGTAGGGGACAGCTCTCACTCTGGAAACACCATATATTTT. Its translation is CASSVGDSSHSGNTIYF.

A few counts support this clone. This chain uses TRBV25-1 with TRBJ2-6, with 7 bases matching TRBD2. V shed 0 bases and J 2 bases; nucleotides not matched to a gene: 1. The CDR3 extends over 16 amino acids. Per germline, CDR1 MGHDK and CDR2 SYGVNS. Here the CDR3 DNA reads TGTGCCAGCAGTGAATACGGGGGGACTGGGGCCAACGTCCTGACTTTC. It specifies CASSEYGGTGANVLTF.

The chain employs TRBV19 and TRBJ1-2; 7 bases match TRBD1. J lost 5 bases, V lost 7 bases, and 19 bases had no gene match. This CDR3 contains 17 residues. The V gene's germline CDR1 is LNHDA and CDR2 SQIVND (reference sequence). The CDR3: CASTQPRQGTGGYGYTF. The CDR3 bases are TGTGCCAGTACCCAACCTCGACAGGGTACGGGTGGATATGGCTACACCTTC.

The chain joins TRBV6-9 to TRBJ1-4; the D is unclear. Trimming stripped 6 bases from V and 3 bases from J, with 23 bases between. This CDR3 has 18 amino acids. Germline assignment: CDR1 MNHGY and CDR2 SVAAGI. This chain's CDR3 is CASSHIGPSEVANEKLFF. For the CDR3, the DNA is TGTGCCAGCAGCCATATCGGGCCATCAGAAGTTGCTAATGAAAAACTGTTTTTT.

In its sample, this clone was seen once. The chain joins TRBV6-1 to TRBJ2-5, with D maybe TRBD1 (5 bases). The CDR3 totals 16 residues. Trimming removed 4 bases from V and 0 bases from J, with 15 bases in between. CDR1 is MNHNS, CDR2 SASEGT, per germline. CDR3 amino acids: CASSAVSGLYQETQYF. The CDR3 DNA is TGTGCCAGCAGTGCAGTATCAGGGCTTTACCAAGAGACCCAGTACTTC.

The chain uses TRBV19 and TRBJ1-6, with D tentatively TRBD1 (5 bases). Trimming cost V 6 bases and J 7 bases, with 10 bases left between them. This CDR3 contains 13 residues. Germline V gene data show CDR1 as LNHDA and CDR2 as SQIVND (reference sequence). The CDR3 spells CASRVGTNSPLHF. In DNA form, the CDR3 reads TGTGCCAGTAGGGTCGGGACGAATTCACCCCTCCACTTT.

The table lists this clone with a few counts. The rearrangement uses TRBV5-1 and TRBJ1-2; a weak D match, TRBD1 (6 bases). Germline V CDR1 and CDR2: SGHRS, YFSETQ. This CDR3 region has 13 residues. The V gene lost 1 base and the J gene lost 4 bases, with 8 bases spanning the gap. The DNA of the CDR3 is TGCGCCAGCAGCTTGTTGGACAGCTATGGCTACACCTTC. This codes for CASSLLDSYGYTF.

A few counts support this clone. This chain links TRBV2 with TRBJ1-2; D not certain. V dropped 7 bases and J dropped 2 bases, with 11 bases sitting between them. This CDR3 region has 13 residues. Germline V gene lookup returns CDR1 SNHLY and CDR2 FYNNEI. CDR3 in amino acids: CASMAQLNYGYTF. DNA for the CDR3: TGTGCCAGCATGGCACAGTTGAACTATGGCTACACCTTC.

This clone was detected a few times. This sequence joins TRBV30 and TRBJ1-2, with no clear D. CDR3 size: 11 residues. The V and J ends lost 5 bases and 0 bases respectively, with 4 bases between them. The germline CDR1 and CDR2 sequences are GTSNPN and SVGIG (reference sequence). This chain's CDR3 is CAWGANYGYTF. The CDR3 coding sequence is TGTGCCTGGGGAGCTAACTATGGCTACACCTTC.